The 17 T cell receptor beta chains below were found in one sample sequenced in a study of T cells after yellow fever vaccination. TCRdb fed the 5' RACE reads into MiXCR, producing one record per CDR3 protein. The repertoire holds approximately 550,000 distinct CDR3 sequences, 13% seen once, with around 15% in the top ten. Specimen: PBMCs, collected on the day of the yellow fever booster vaccination. The receptors originated from a young man who received the YFV17D yellow fever vaccine.

V gene TRBV20-1 combines with J gene TRBJ1-4; D ambiguous. The germline gives CDR1 DFQATT, CDR2 SNEGSKA (reference sequence). The ends were cut back, 6 bases at V and 4 bases at J, with 12 bases in the middle. This CDR3 spans 13 amino acids. The CDR3 DNA sequence: TGCAGTGCAAATGACGGCTTTAATGAAAAACTGTTTTTT. It translates to CSANDGFNEKLFF.

V gene TRBV7-9 combines with J gene TRBJ2-1, with D perhaps TRBD1 (5 bases). V lost 5 bases and J 0 bases, leaving 11 bases between the germline ends. The CDR3 covers 15 residues. Germline CDR1 is SEHNR and CDR2 is FQNEAQ (reference sequence). The CDR3 region has the DNA TGTGCCAGCAGCGAAGGGGCCAGCTCCTACAATGAGCAGTTCTTC. Protein sequence: CASSEGASSYNEQFF.

The CDR3 reads CASSIRGRRVQETQYF. The CDR3 coding sequence is TGTGCCAGTAGTATAAGAGGCCGTCGGGTACAAGAGACCCAGTACTTC. The rearrangement links TRBV19 to TRBJ2-5; D remains unclear. Germline CDR1 reads LNHDA; CDR2 reads SQIVND (reference sequence). Trimming left V 2 bases short and J 2 bases short, with 15 bases between. The CDR3 is made up of 16 amino acids.

This clonotype was counted only a few times. V and J are TRBV30 and TRBJ2-1; 9 positions agree with TRBD2. The CDR3 is made up of 14 amino acids. Losses at the gene ends were 3 bases for V and 0 bases for J; bases not matched to a gene: 0. CDR1 and CDR2 (germline): GTSNPN, SVGIG (reference sequence). The chain's CDR3 is CAWRTSGSYNEQFF. The CDR3 DNA is TGTGCCTGGAGGACTAGCGGCTCCTACAATGAGCAGTTCTTC.

The chain recombines TRBV20-1 with TRBJ2-2; 9 bases match TRBD2. The CDR3 sequence is 17 residues long. Germline V gene lookup returns CDR1 DFQATT and CDR2 SNEGSKA (reference sequence). Trimming removed 3 bases from V and 5 bases from J; junction bases left unmatched: 13. The CDR3 here is CSASPRLAGDGTGELFF. The CDR3 bases are TGCAGTGCTAGCCCTCGATTAGCGGGAGATGGGACCGGGGAGCTGTTTTTT.

This clonotype occurred many times. This chain connects TRBV5-1 to TRBJ2-7, with D perhaps matching TRBD1 or TRBD2 (5 bases each). V gave up 5 bases and J gave up 3 bases, with 12 bases separating them. The CDR3 has 13 amino acids. From germline, CDR1 is SGHRS and CDR2 YFSETQ. The CDR3 loop is CASRRDLNYEQYF. CDR3 sequence (DNA): TGCGCCAGCAGACGGGACCTAAACTACGAGCAGTACTTC.

This clonotype was picked up a small number of times. The chain couples TRBV3-1 to TRBJ2-3; D ambiguous. Germline CDR1 LGHDT, CDR2 YNNKEL (reference sequence). V was clipped by 1 base and J by 13 bases, with 12 bases between them. This CDR3 spans 12 amino acids. The CDR3 DNA reads as TGTGCCAGCAGCCAAGGCGCCAGTAGAAAGTATTTT. It is translated as CASSQGASRKYF.

A few counts support this clonotype. This chain links TRBV6-1 with TRBJ2-2; D possibly corresponds to TRBD1 (5 bases). V was pared by 10 bases and J by 5 bases, with 14 bases between. Germline loops: CDR1 MNHNS, CDR2 SASEGT. The CDR3 spans 13 residues. For the CDR3, the DNA is TGTGCCATCCCCAAAGGGGAAACCGGGGAGCTGTTTTTT. Translation gives CAIPKGETGELFF.

This chain uses TRBV18 with TRBJ2-1; D gene unclear. The CDR3 is 15 residues long. The germline V and J ends were trimmed by 2 bases and 4 bases, with 12 bases remaining between them. Germline assignment: CDR1 KGHSH and CDR2 LQKENI. The CDR3 spells CASSPYGLEYNEQFF. CDR3 bases: TGTGCCAGCTCACCATACGGCCTCGAGTACAATGAGCAGTTCTTC.

This clonotype was seen just once. The V and J genes are TRBV15 and TRBJ2-1; 12 nucleotides line up with TRBD2. This CDR3 region has 18 residues. V was pared by 2 bases and J by 7 bases, with 12 bases of the junction left unmatched. Germline V gives CDR1 LNHNV, CDR2 YYDKDF (reference sequence). The CDR3 sequence: CATSRPFNPSGRGNEQFF. The CDR3 nucleotides are TGTGCCACCAGCAGACCTTTCAACCCTAGCGGGAGGGGAAATGAGCAGTTCTTC.

This clonotype was picked up a small number of times. The chain is built from TRBV7-8 and TRBJ2-1, with 7 bases aligning to TRBD2. V lost 9 bases to trimming and J lost 2 bases; unmatched junction nucleotides: 7. Germline V gene sequence: CDR1 SGHVS, CDR2 FQNEAQ. The CDR3 is 14 amino acids. DNA for the CDR3: TGTGCCAGTAAAGGACTAGACGCCTACAATGAGCAGTTCTTC. Translated: CASKGLDAYNEQFF. The variable domain in full, with the rest retrieved from reference TRBV7-8 and TRBJ2-1, is GAGVSQSPRYKVAKRGQDVALRCDPISGHVSLFWYQQALGQGPEFLTYFQNEAQLDKSGLPSDRFFAERPEGSVSTLKIQRTQQEDSAVYLCASKGLDAYNEQFFGPGTRLTVL.

This clonotype has a handful of counts. One end of the junction fails to match germline, which may point to a read error. The V gene is TRBV7-7, the J gene TRBJ2-2, with no clear D. The germline gives CDR1 SSHAT, CDR2 FNYEAQ (reference sequence). The CDR3 spans 13 residues. This CDR3 is CASSPPKGGELFF. The CDR3 coding sequence is TGTGCTAGCAGCCCCCCGAAGGGCGGGGAGCTGTTTTTT.

This clonotype occurred a few times. The gene calls are TRBV7-6 and TRBJ2-5; 10 nucleotides agree with TRBD1. V lost 5 bases, J lost 1 base, and 7 bases stayed unmatched. CDR3 size: 16 residues. Per germline, CDR1 SGHVS and CDR2 FNYEAQ. CDR3 region: CASSPRDRGLQETQYF. Here the CDR3 DNA reads TGTGCCAGCAGCCCCAGGGACAGGGGCCTCCAAGAGACCCAGTACTTC.

This sequence joins TRBV11-2 and TRBJ2-3, with TRBD2 identical over 8 bases. After removal of 5 bases from V and 2 bases from J, the junction contained 18 bases not matched to a gene. Germline V lookup: CDR1 SGHAT, CDR2 FQNNGV. The CDR3 is 19 amino acids. CDR3 sequence: CASSLLSGTEHFFTDTQYF. In DNA, the CDR3 is TGTGCCAGCAGCCTTCTTAGCGGGACCGAACATTTTTTCACAGATACGCAGTATTTT.

This clonotype appeared a few times. The V and J genes are TRBV12-3 or TRBV12-4 and TRBJ2-2, with D possibly being TRBD1 (5 bases). Trimming stripped 1 base from V and 4 bases from J, with 10 bases between. The length of the CDR3 is 15 residues. CDR3 amino acids: CASSLGLGVTGELFF. As DNA, the CDR3 is TGTGCCAGCAGTTTAGGTTTAGGGGTCACCGGGGAGCTGTTTTTT.

The rearrangement links TRBV29-1 to TRBJ2-7; 10 bases are shared with TRBD1. The V and J ends lost 7 bases and 4 bases, in that order; junction bases with no gene match: 7. The V gene's germline CDR1 is SQVTM and CDR2 ANQGSEA. This CDR3 region has 13 residues. The chain's CDR3 is CSAGGQGLYEQYF. The CDR3 DNA reads TGCAGCGCAGGGGGACAGGGGCTTTACGAGCAGTACTTC.

This clonotype was seen a handful of times. The rearrangement joins TRBV30 to TRBJ1-5; no clear D. V lost 5 bases to trimming and J lost 0 bases, with 8 bases between them. The germline V gene encodes CDR1 GTSNPN and CDR2 SVGIG (reference sequence). The length of the CDR3 is 13 residues. CDR3 region: CAWGRDSNQPQHF. The CDR3, as DNA: TGTGCCTGGGGTCGGGATAGCAATCAGCCCCAGCATTTT.